The 19 T cell receptor beta chains below were found in one sample sequenced in a study of T cells in Graves' hyperthyroidism and ophthalmopathy. Amplification targeted TCR beta CDR3 regions from RNA transcripts. Initially, a first-round RT-PCR of the TCR CDR3 employed the HTBI primer set. Via MiXCR, TCRdb re-called the multiplex PCR reads, giving one row per CDR3 protein. The table shows fewer than 450,000 distinct CDR3 sequences, with approximately 16% occurring only once. The sample comprised blood. The receptors stem from a woman aged 60-75 years with Graves' ophthalmopathy.

This clonotype appeared many times. The V call is TRBV28, the J call TRBJ2-2; D remains ambiguous. V lost 3 bases and J 7 bases, leaving 3 bases between the germline ends. Germline CDR1 and CDR2: MDHEN and SYDVKM. This CDR3 region has 11 residues. DNA for the CDR3: TGTGCCAGCAGTTTCGACGGGGAGCTGTTTTTT. Translated, it gives CASSFDGELFF.

This clonotype was detected ten times or more. The chain carries TRBV20-1 and TRBJ2-5; maybe TRBD2 (6 bases). Germline CDR1 DFQATT, CDR2 SNEGSKA (reference sequence). CDR3 length: 14 amino acids. Between the trimmed V and J ends, which lost 0 bases and 1 base, there was a span of 9 bases. The CDR3 sequence: CSAREVGGQETQYF. CDR3 nucleotides: TGCAGTGCTAGAGAAGTCGGGGGCCAAGAGACCCAGTACTTC.

This clonotype was found a few times. This rearrangement joins TRBV6-1 to TRBJ1-1, with D tentatively TRBD1 (5 bases). Trimming pared 6 bases from V and 3 bases from J, leaving 17 bases between. Germline V gene sequence: CDR1 MNHNS, CDR2 SASEGT. The CDR3 extends over 15 amino acids. The CDR3 bases are TGTGCCAGCAGACCGACCCCAGGGAGAGACACTGAAGCTTTCTTT. This gives the protein CASRPTPGRDTEAFF.

This clonotype was found many times. The chain carries TRBV28 and TRBJ2-1, with D uncertain. The V end was cut by 6 bases, the J end by 7 bases, with 13 bases between. This CDR3 contains 13 residues. The germline V gene encodes CDR1 MDHEN and CDR2 SYDVKM. The CDR3 DNA follows: TGTGCCAGCAGCCGAGGACGGATGAATGAGCAGTTCTTC. Amino acids: CASSRGRMNEQFF.

This clonotype appeared a few times. This chain uses TRBV20-1 with TRBJ1-2, with D hard to call. CDR3 size: 12 residues. Per germline, CDR1 DFQATT and CDR2 SNEGSKA (reference sequence). V dropped 3 bases and J dropped 0 bases, with 5 bases sitting between them. CDR3 in DNA: TGCAGTGCTAGCGGGCCTAACTATGGCTACACCTTC. Protein: CSASGPNYGYTF.

This clonotype was observed many times. CDR3 in amino acids: CASTPMGQTTDTQYF. The CDR3 coding sequence is TGTGCCAGCACCCCAATGGGACAGACCACAGATACGCAGTATTTT. The genes are TRBV6-1 and TRBJ2-3; 7 bases align to TRBD1. The CDR3 spans 15 residues. In germline, CDR1 is MNHNS, CDR2 SASEGT. The junction had 9 bases not matched to a gene; V was cut back by 7 bases and J by 2 bases.

This clonotype was counted only a few times. The chain employs TRBV10-2 and TRBJ1-3; D unresolved. The CDR3 totals 15 residues. Germline CDR1 is WSHSY and CDR2 is SAAADI. V was clipped by 2 bases and J by 1 base, with 9 bases between them. In DNA form, the CDR3 reads TGCGCCAGCAGTGAGAGGGCGGGTTCTGGAAACACCATATATTTT. Its protein is CASSERAGSGNTIYF.

This clonotype has only a few counts. The chain employs TRBV10-1 and TRBJ2-1; unclear D gene. CDR3 length: 14 residues. Germline V CDR1 and CDR2: WNHNN, SYGVQD (reference sequence). V gave up 0 bases and J gave up 2 bases, with 5 bases separating them. CDR3 DNA sequence: TGCGCCAGCAGTGAGTCCTGGCCCTACAATGAGCAGTTCTTC. Its translation is CASSESWPYNEQFF.

This clonotype has a count of ten or more. The J gene is TRBJ1-1, the V gene TRBV28; TRBD1 matches at 9 bases. This CDR3 region has 16 residues. Germline CDR1 reads MDHEN; CDR2 reads SYDVKM. Trimming removed 6 bases from V and 1 base from J; junction bases left unmatched: 9. In DNA, the CDR3 is TGTGCCAGCAGCCGGGACAGGGATCTTCCGAACACTGAAGCTTTCTTT. Encoded protein: CASSRDRDLPNTEAFF.

This clonotype was found a few times. The rearrangement joins TRBV7-9 to TRBJ1-4, with D perhaps TRBD1 (5 bases). This CDR3 spans 17 amino acids. The V gene lost 5 bases and the J gene lost 1 base, with 17 bases spanning the gap. Germline values: CDR1 SEHNR, CDR2 FQNEAQ (reference sequence). In DNA form, the CDR3 reads TGTGCCAGCAGCCCCCCACGGGGAGGGGAAACTAATGAAAAACTGTTTTTT. This gives the protein CASSPPRGGETNEKLFF.

This clonotype occurred a few times. This chain links TRBV20-1 with TRBJ2-7; 8 nucleotides match TRBD1. The CDR3 runs 15 residues. J was trimmed by 7 bases and V by 6 bases; bases with no gene match: 17. CDR1 is DFQATT and CDR2 is SNEGSKA in the germline V gene (reference sequence). CDR3 residues: CSARKLGRGLREQYF. The CDR3 bases are TGCAGTGCAAGAAAGTTAGGCAGGGGGCTAAGAGAGCAGTACTTC.

The chain combines TRBV7-9 with TRBJ2-7, with D possibly matching TRBD2 (5 bases). The CDR3 loop spans 15 amino acids. The V gene's germline CDR1 is SEHNR and CDR2 FQNEAQ (reference sequence). V was trimmed by 2 bases and J by 3 bases, leaving 14 bases between them. The CDR3 spells CASSLNSGPLYEQYF. CDR3 DNA sequence: TGTGCCAGCAGCTTAAACAGCGGTCCACTCTACGAGCAGTACTTC.

This clonotype has just a few counts. The chain recombines TRBV20-1 with TRBJ2-5, with TRBD2 matching 8 bases. The CDR3 runs to 13 residues. Losses at the gene ends were 6 bases for V and 2 bases for J; bases not matched to a gene: 5. The V gene's germline CDR1 is DFQATT and CDR2 SNEGSKA (reference sequence). CDR3 sequence: CSARRGGQETQYF. The CDR3 nucleotides are TGCAGTGCGCGACGGGGGGGGCAAGAGACCCAGTACTTC.

This clonotype was seen more than once but under ten times. The V and J genes are TRBV7-9 and TRBJ2-2; D could derive from TRBD1 or TRBD2 (5 bases each). Trimming removed 5 bases from V and 3 bases from J, with 13 bases in between. The CDR3 extends over 15 amino acids. Germline lookup yields CDR1 SEHNR and CDR2 FQNEAQ (reference sequence). DNA for the CDR3: TGTGCCAGCAGCCCCCGGGACCGCTACACCGGGGAGCTGTTTTTT. This translates into CASSPRDRYTGELFF.

At least ten counts were recorded for this clonotype. The CDR3 nucleotides are TGTGCCTGGAGTACCTGGATGAACAATGAGCAGTTCTTC. It yields the protein CAWSTWMNNEQFF. The chain employs TRBV30 and TRBJ2-1, with D unclear. V lost 2 bases and J lost 5, with 10 bases in between. Germline V gene sequence: CDR1 GTSNPN, CDR2 SVGIG (reference sequence). CDR3 length: 13 amino acids.

This clonotype was counted ten times or more. V usage is TRBV20-1 and J usage is TRBJ2-3, with a tentative D call TRBD1 (6 bases). The CDR3 contains 14 residues. V shed 3 bases and J shed 4 bases, with 14 bases lying between them. CDR1 DFQATT and CDR2 SNEGSKA come from the germline V gene (reference sequence). Here the CDR3 reads CSARFRDTPDTQYF. DNA of the CDR3: TGCAGTGCTAGGTTCCGGGACACCCCAGATACGCAGTATTTT.

This clonotype was observed at least ten times. V and J are TRBV19 and TRBJ1-2, with D hard to call. V shed 4 bases and J shed 8 bases, with 17 bases lying between them. This CDR3 is built from 14 residues. Germline CDR1 and CDR2: LNHDA and SQIVND (reference sequence). The CDR3 sequence: CASSTPANYGGYTF. The CDR3 coding sequence is TGTGCCAGTAGTACCCCTGCCAACTATGGCGGCTACACCTTC.

The sample holds many counts of this clonotype. The chain is built from TRBV11-2 and TRBJ1-4; D is undetermined. With 2 bases removed from V and 0 bases from J, the gap between germline ends came to 7 bases. Germline values: CDR1 SGHAT, CDR2 FQNNGV. The CDR3 sequence is 15 residues long. The CDR3 DNA reads as TGTGCCAGCAGCTTACGTTGGTCAACTAATGAAAAACTGTTTTTT. Protein: CASSLRWSTNEKLFF.

This clonotype has a count of ten or more. The V and J genes are TRBV7-6 and TRBJ2-3, with 7 bases fitting TRBD1. This CDR3 comprises 15 residues. Germline CDR1 is SGHVS and CDR2 is FNYEAQ. V was clipped by 1 base and J by 6 bases; unmatched bases: 7. The CDR3 coding sequence is TGTGCCAGCAGCTTAGGTGTCAGGGGGATGGATACGCAGTATTTT. Amino acids: CASSLGVRGMDTQYF.